The clone carrying this T cell receptor beta chain was observed many times. Its antigen remains unidentified. Trimming removed 6 bases from V and 4 bases from J, with 6 bases in between. Germline V gene sequence: CDR1 DFQATT, CDR2 SNEGSKA (reference sequence). CDR3 length: 10 residues. The data belong to a study of early T cells in non-severe SARS-CoV-2 infection. Unique molecular identifiers tagged individual cDNA molecules. TCRdb processed the 5' RACE reads anew with MiXCR; each CDR3 protein has one entry. The sample holds 45,000 to 65,000 distinct CDR3 sequences; 9% to 15% are singletons and the top ten take over 2.5%. Study-wide results and caveats: Lookups in VDJdb leaned toward anti-spike CD8 responses and missed private and CD4 specificities.

The sequences come from whole blood, collected at baseline. The rearrangement joins TRBV20-1 to TRBJ1-2; D is unclear. This TCR was sampled from an adult who was a healthcare worker with PCR-confirmed SARS-CoV-2 infection or an uninfected control (not recorded which). CDR3 residues: CSAATYGYTF. The CDR3 coding sequence is TGCAGTGCCGCCACCTATGGCTACACCTTC.